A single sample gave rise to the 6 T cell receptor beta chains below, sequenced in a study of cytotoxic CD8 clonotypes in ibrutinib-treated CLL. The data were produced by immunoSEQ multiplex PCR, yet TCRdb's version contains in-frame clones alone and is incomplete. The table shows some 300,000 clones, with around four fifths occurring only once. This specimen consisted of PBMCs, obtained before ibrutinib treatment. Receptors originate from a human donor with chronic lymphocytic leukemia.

CDR3 residues: CASSRDRGSDYGYTF. The CDR3 DNA sequence: TGTGCCAGCTCACGAGACAGGGGTAGTGACTATGGCTACACCTTC. The chain is built from TRBV18 and TRBJ1-2, with 8 nucleotides matching TRBD1. This CDR3 comprises 15 residues. The V segment lost 4 bases and the J segment 3 bases; nucleotides outside the gene matches: 7. The germline V gene encodes CDR1 KGHSH and CDR2 LQKENI. Drawing the rest from reference TRBV18 and TRBJ1-2, the complete variable domain is NAGVMQNPRHLVRRRGQEARLRCSPMKGHSHVYWYRQLPEEGLKFMVYLQKENIIDESGMPKERFSAEFPKEGPSILRIQQVVRGDSAAYFCASSRDRGSDYGYTFGSGTRLTVV.

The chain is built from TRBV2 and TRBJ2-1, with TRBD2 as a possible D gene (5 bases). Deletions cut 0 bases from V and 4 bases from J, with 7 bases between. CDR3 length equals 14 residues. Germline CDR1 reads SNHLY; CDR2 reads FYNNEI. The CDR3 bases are TGTGCCAGCAGTGAAGCACAGCGGTACAATGAGCAGTTCTTC. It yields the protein CASSEAQRYNEQFF.

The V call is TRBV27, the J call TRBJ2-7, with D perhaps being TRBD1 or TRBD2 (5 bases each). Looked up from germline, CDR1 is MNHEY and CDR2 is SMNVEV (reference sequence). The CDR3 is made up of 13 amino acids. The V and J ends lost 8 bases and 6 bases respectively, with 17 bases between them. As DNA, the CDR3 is TGTGCCAGCGGTCTTCAGGGAGCTGGCGAGCAGTACTTC. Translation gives CASGLQGAGEQYF.

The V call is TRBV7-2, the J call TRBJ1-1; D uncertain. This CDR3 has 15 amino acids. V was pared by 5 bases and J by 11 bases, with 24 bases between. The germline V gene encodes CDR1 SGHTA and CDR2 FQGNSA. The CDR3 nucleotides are TGTGCCAGCAGCCCGCTGACGGGGTGGTCTCAAGGGGCTTTCTTT. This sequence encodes CASSPLTGWSQGAFF.

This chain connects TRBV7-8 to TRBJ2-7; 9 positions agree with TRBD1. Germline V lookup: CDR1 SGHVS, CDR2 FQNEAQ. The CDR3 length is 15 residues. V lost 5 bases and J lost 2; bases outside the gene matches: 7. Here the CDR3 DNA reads TGTGCCAGCAGCCGCAGGGACAGGGATACCTACGAGCAGTACTTC. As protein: CASSRRDRDTYEQYF.

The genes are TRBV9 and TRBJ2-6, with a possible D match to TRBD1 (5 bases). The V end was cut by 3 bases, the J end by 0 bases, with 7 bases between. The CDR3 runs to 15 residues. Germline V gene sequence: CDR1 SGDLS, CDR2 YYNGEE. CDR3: CASSDQGSGANVLTF. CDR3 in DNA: TGTGCCAGCAGCGACCAGGGCTCTGGGGCCAACGTCCTGACTTTC.